One and the same sample provided the 3 T cell receptor beta chains below, sequenced in a study of spatial heterogeneity in lung cancer. Time point specified: sample taken at primary tumor resection. Regarding the study as a whole: Counts of expanded intratumoral alpha and beta TCRs tracked tumor mutation counts.

TCRdb used MiXCR to reprocess the 5' RACE reads, holding one entry per CDR3 protein. The sample shows 25,000 to 30,000 distinct CDR3 sequences, more than 5.5% of them seen only once. No antigen has been assigned to these receptors. This material consisted of lung tumor tissue, taken at surgery. These receptors all come from a male donor with early-stage non-small cell lung cancer.

This clonotype was detected a few times. The chain is built from TRBV16 and TRBJ1-5, with 7 bases lining up with TRBD1. Germline-derived CDR1 and CDR2 are KGHSY and FQNENV. The J segment lost 4 bases and the V segment lost 4 bases, leaving 4 bases of the junction unmatched. This CDR3 spans 14 amino acids. As DNA, the CDR3 is TGTGCCAGCAGCCCCTCGACAGGGAATCAGCCCCAGCATTTT. Residues: CASSPSTGNQPQHF.

This clonotype was observed many times. This chain uses TRBV7-2 with TRBJ1-2, with D possibly TRBD1 on 6 matching bases. Germline CDR1 is SGHTA and CDR2 is FQGNSA. Trimming removed 5 bases from V and 1 base from J, with 11 bases in between. The length of the CDR3 is 14 residues. The CDR3 loop is CASSKTGYNYGYTF. The CDR3 DNA follows: TGTGCCAGCAGCAAGACAGGCTATAACTATGGCTACACCTTC.

This clonotype was observed many times. V usage is TRBV7-2 and J usage is TRBJ2-2, with 8 bases lining up with TRBD1. This CDR3 comprises 15 residues. V was pared by 2 bases and J by 6 bases, with 5 bases of the junction left unmatched. Germline CDR1 SGHTA, CDR2 FQGNSA. CDR3 loop: CASSLIRGLAGELFF. CDR3 coding DNA: TGTGCCAGCAGCTTAATCAGGGGGCTTGCCGGGGAGCTGTTTTTT.